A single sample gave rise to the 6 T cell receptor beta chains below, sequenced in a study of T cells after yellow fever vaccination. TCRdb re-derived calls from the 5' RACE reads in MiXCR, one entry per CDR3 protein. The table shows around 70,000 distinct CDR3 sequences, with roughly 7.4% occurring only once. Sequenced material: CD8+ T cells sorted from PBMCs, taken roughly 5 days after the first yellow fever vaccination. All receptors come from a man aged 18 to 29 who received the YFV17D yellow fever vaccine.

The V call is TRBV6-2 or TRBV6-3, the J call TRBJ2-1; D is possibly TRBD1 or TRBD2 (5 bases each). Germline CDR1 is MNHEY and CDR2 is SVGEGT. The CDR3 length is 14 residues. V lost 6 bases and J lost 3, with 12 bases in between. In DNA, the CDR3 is TGTGCCAGCAGCTACCGGGACGGCTACAATGAGCAGTTCTTC. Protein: CASSYRDGYNEQFF.

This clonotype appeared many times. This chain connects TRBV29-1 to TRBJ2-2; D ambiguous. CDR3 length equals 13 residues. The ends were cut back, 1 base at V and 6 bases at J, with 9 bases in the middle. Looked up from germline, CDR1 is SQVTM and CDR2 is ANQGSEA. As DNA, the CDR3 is TGCAGCGTTGAAGTGAAACGATCCGGGGAGCTGTTTTTT. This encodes CSVEVKRSGELFF.

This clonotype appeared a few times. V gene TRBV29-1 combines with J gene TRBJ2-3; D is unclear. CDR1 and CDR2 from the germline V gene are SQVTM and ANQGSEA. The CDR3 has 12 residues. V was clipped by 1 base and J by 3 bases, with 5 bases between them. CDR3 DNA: TGCAGCGTTGAAGTTACGACAGATACGCAGTATTTT. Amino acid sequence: CSVEVTTDTQYF.

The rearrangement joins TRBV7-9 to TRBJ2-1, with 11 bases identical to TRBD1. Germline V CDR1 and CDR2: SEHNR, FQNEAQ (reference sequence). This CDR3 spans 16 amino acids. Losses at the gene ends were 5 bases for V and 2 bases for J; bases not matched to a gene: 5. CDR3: CASSPRTGGAYNEQFF. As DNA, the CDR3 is TGTGCCAGCAGCCCTCGGACAGGGGGCGCCTACAATGAGCAGTTCTTC.

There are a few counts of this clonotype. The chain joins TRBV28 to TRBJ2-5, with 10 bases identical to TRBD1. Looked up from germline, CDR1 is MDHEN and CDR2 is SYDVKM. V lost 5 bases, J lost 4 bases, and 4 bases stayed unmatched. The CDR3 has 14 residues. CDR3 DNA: TGTGCCAGCAGTATGACAGGGGGCGGAGAGACCCAGTACTTC. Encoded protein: CASSMTGGGETQYF.

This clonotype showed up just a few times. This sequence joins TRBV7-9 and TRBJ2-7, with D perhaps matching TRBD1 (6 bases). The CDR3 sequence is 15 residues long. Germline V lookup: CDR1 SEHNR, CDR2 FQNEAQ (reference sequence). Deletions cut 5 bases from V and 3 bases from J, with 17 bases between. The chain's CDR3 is CASSPHRDNYYEQYF. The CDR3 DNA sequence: TGTGCCAGCAGCCCACACCGGGACAACTACTACGAGCAGTACTTC.